This TCR beta chain derives from a study of beta chain features in type 1 diabetes. Study background: Researchers looked at over 100,000,000 sorted cells across all samples.

Expressed TCRB transcripts were sequenced, since all the RNA that had been isolated was reverse transcribed. Naive, central memory and regulatory T cell samples averaged around 4 million immunoSEQ reads each. Generated by immunoSEQ multiplex PCR, the TCRdb table keeps only in-frame clones and is missing some. The sample contains 970,000 or so clones, 15% to 20% of which appear only once. This clone was observed a handful of times. Cell sorting via CD45RO/CCR7/CD25/CD127/CD95/CD27 was performed to obtain CD4+ naive, central memory, regulatory and stem cell-like memory cells. Germline V gene lookup returns CDR1 SQVTM and CDR2 ANQGSEA. The V end was cut by 6 bases, the J end by 0 bases, with 9 bases between. The CDR3 runs 12 residues.

The specimen was naive CD4+ T cells from blood. This sequence was found in a woman under 30 in good health. The chain carries TRBV29-1 and TRBJ2-7; the D is unclear. The CDR3 loop is CSVRVSSYEQYF. The DNA of the CDR3 is TGCAGCGTCCGGGTCAGCTCCTACGAGCAGTACTTC.